This entry features one T cell receptor (beta chain) sequence. Its matching antigen is unknown. The sample originates from a study of T-cell reconstitution after alpha-beta-depleted transplantation in children. Study-level points and caveats: It was reported that alpha-beta T cells came from several hundred expanded graft clones (about two months after transplant).

The authors prepared the TCRbeta library with unique molecular identifiers. Via MiXCR, TCRdb re-called the PCR reads, giving one row per CDR3 protein. Among some 600,000 distinct CDR3 sequences, about an eighth were seen once, and the ten largest hold 2.2%. The sequence came from a male patient between 10 and 17 years old who had a stem cell transplant for acute myeloid leukemia, so the T cells may come from the graft donor. The specimen comprised PBMCs, mostly from graft donor cells, sampled 360 days after TCRalphabeta/CD19-depleted stem cell transplant.

The CDR3 coding sequence is TGTGCCAGCAGCTCGGGACTCCAAACCTACGAGCAGTACTTC. This translates into CASSSGLQTYEQYF. The chain carries TRBV13 and TRBJ2-7, with TRBD2 as a possible D gene (6 bases). The CDR3 spans 14 residues. Trimming cost V 4 bases and J 2 bases, with 12 bases left between them. The germline V gene has CDR1 PRHDT and CDR2 FYEKMQ (reference sequence).